The 6 T cell receptor beta chains below all came from one sample that was sequenced in a study of identical twins. Each CDR3 protein gets one entry after TCRdb re-called the 5' RACE reads with MiXCR. Of more than 400,000 distinct CDR3 sequences in the sample, about 15% were seen once. This same sample was also taken into another study, of yellow fever vaccine responses in identical twins.

The material sequenced was CD4+ T cells sorted from blood. The receptors were gathered from a woman between 18 and 29 years old in good health.

This clonotype came up a few times. The chain employs TRBV12-3 or TRBV12-4 and TRBJ2-1; D call uncertain. This CDR3 has 17 amino acids. The ends were cut back, 7 bases at V and 7 bases at J, with 26 bases in the middle. This CDR3 is CASTSHLSGWGRNEQFF. CDR3 in DNA: TGTGCCAGCACCTCTCACTTGTCAGGTTGGGGTAGGAATGAGCAGTTCTTC.

This chain joins TRBV14 and TRBJ2-4; D gene ambiguous. The CDR3 is made up of 15 amino acids. The germline V and J ends were trimmed by 1 base and 1 base, with 8 bases remaining between them. The germline CDR1 and CDR2 sequences are SGHDN and FVKESK. CDR3 sequence reads: CASSQGPLAKNIQYF. The CDR3 nucleotides are TGTGCCAGCAGCCAAGGGCCTCTGGCCAAAAACATTCAGTACTTC.

The chain combines TRBV11-2 with TRBJ1-4; D is unclear. There are 14 residues in the CDR3. Germline lookup yields CDR1 SGHAT and CDR2 FQNNGV. Trimming took off 5 bases at V and 8 bases at J, with 15 bases between the two ends. DNA for the CDR3: TGTGCCAGCAGCCCAAGCGCCCCCTTAGAAAAACTGTTTTTT. This codes for CASSPSAPLEKLFF.

The J gene is TRBJ1-2, the V gene TRBV29-1; 10 nucleotides agree with TRBD1. J gave up 6 bases and V 4 bases, and 11 bases lay outside the gene matches. The CDR3 length is 15 residues. The germline V gene has CDR1 SQVTM and CDR2 ANQGSEA. This CDR3 reads CSVASDRGSTNGYTF. The DNA for the CDR3 is TGCAGCGTTGCATCGGACAGGGGGAGTACCAATGGCTACACCTTC.

This chain links TRBV10-3 with TRBJ1-2, with 10 bases matching TRBD1. CDR3 size: 15 residues. Germline lookup yields CDR1 ENHRY and CDR2 SYGVKD. J gave up 4 bases and V 0 bases, and 2 bases lay outside the gene matches. The CDR3 reads CAISESGQGTYGYTF. The CDR3 DNA sequence: TGTGCCATCAGTGAGTCGGGACAGGGGACCTATGGCTACACCTTC.

This clonotype was detected only a few times. The J gene is TRBJ1-1, the V gene TRBV5-1, with D perhaps TRBD1 (5 bases). V shed 2 bases and J shed 7 bases, with 12 bases lying between them. This CDR3 region has 13 residues. Germline CDR1 reads SGHRS; CDR2 reads YFSETQ. The CDR3 protein is CASSFASGSEAFF. The CDR3 DNA follows: TGCGCCAGCAGCTTCGCGTCAGGGAGTGAAGCTTTCTTT.